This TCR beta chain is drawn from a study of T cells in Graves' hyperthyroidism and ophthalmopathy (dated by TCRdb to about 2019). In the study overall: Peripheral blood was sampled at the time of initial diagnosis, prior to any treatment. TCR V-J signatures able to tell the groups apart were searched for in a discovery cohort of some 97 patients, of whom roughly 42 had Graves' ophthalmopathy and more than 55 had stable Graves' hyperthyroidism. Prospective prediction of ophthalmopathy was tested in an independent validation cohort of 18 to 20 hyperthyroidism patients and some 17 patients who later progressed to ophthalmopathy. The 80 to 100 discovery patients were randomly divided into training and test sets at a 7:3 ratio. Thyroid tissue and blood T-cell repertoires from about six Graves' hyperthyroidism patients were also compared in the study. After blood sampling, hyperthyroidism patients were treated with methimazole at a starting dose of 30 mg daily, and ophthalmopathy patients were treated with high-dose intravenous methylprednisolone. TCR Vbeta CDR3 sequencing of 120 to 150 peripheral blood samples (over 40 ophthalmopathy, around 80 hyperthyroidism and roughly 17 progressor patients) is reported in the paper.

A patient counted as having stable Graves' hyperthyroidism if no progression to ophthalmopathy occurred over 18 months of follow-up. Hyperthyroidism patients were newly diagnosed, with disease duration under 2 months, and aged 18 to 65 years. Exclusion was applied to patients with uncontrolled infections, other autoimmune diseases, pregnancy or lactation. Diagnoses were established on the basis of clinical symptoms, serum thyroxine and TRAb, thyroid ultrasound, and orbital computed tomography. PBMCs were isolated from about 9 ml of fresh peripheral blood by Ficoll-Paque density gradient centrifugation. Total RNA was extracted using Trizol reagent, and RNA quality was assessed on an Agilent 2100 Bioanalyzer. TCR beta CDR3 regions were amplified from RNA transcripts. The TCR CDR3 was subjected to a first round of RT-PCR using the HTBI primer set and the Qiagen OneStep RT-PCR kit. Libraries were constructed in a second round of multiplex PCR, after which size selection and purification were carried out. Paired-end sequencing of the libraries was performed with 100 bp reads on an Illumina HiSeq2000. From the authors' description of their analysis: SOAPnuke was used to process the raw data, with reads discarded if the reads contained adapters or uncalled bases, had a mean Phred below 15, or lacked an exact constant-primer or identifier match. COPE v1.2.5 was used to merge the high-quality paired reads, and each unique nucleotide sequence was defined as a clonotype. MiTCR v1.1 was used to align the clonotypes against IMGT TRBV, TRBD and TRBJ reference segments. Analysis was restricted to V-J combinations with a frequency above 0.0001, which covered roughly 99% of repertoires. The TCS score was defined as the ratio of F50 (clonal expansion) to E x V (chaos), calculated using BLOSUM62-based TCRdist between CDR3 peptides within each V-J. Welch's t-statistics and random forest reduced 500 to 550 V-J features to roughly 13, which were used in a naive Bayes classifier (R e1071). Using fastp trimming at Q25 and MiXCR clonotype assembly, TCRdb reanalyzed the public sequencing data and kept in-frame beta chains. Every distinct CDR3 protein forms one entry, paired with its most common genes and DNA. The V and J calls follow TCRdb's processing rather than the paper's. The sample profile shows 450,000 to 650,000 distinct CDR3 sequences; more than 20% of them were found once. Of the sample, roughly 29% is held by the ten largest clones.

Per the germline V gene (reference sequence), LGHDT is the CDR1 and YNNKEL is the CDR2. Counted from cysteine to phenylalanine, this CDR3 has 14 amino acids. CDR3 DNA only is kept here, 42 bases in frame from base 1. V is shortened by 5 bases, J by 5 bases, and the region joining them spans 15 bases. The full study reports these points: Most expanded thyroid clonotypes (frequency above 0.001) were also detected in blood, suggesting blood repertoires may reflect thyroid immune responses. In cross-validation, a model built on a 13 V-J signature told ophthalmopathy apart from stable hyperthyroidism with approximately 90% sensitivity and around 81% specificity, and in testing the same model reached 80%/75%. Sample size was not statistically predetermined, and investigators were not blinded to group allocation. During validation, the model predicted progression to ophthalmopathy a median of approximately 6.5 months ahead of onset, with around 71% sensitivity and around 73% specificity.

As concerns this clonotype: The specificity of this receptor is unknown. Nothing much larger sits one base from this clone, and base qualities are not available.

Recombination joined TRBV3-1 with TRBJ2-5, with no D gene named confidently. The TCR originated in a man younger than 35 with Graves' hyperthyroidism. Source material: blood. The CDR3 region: CASSLITPPETQYF. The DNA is TGTGCCAGCAGCTTAATTACACCACCGGAGACCCAGTACTTC.